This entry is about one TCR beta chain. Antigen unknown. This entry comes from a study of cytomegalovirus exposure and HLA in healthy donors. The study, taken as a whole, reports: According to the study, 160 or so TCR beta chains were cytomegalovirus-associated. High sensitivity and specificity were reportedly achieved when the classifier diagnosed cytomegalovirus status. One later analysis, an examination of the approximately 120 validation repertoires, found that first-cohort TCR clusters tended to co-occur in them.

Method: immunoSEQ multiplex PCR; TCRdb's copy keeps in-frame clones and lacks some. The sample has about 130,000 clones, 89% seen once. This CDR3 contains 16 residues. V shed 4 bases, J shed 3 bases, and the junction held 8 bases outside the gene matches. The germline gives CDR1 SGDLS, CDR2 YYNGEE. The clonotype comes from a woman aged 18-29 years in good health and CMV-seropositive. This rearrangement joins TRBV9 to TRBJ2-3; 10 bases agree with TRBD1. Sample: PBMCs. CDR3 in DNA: TGTGCCAGCAGCCTCCTGGGACAGGGGTGGACAGATACGCAGTATTTT. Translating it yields CASSLLGQGWTDTQYF.